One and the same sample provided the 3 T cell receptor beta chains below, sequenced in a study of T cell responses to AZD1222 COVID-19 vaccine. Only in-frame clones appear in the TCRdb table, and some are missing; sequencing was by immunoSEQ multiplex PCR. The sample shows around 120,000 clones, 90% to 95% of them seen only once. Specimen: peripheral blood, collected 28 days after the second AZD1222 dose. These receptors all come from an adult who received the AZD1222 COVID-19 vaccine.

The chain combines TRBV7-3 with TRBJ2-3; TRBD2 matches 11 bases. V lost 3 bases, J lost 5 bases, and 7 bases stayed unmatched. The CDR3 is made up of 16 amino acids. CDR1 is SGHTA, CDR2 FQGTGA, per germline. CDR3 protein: CASSLISGRDKDTQYF. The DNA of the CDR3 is TGTGCCAGCAGCTTGATTAGCGGGAGGGATAAAGATACGCAGTATTTT.

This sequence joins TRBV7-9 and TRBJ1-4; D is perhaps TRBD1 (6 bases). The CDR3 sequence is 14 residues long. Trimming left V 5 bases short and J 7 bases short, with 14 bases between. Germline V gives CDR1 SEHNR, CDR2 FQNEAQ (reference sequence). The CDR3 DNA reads TGTGCCAGCAGCCCAGGGGCTCGGGTTGAAAAACTGTTTTTT. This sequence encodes CASSPGARVEKLFF.

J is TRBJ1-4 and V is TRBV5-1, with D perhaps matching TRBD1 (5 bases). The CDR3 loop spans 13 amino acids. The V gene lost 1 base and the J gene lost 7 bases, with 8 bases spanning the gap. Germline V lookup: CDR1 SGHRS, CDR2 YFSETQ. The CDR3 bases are TGCGCCAGCAGCTTGCGGGGGGGTGAAAAACTGTTTTTT. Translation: CASSLRGGEKLFF. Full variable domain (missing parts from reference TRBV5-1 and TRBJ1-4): KAGVTQTPRYLIKTRGQQVTLSCSPISGHRSVSWYQQTPGQGLQFLFEYFSETQRNKGNFPGRFSGRQFSNSRSEMNVSTLELGDSALYLCASSLRGGEKLFFGSGTQLSVL.